The rows below give T cell receptor beta chains drawn from one sample of a study of blood T cell repertoires in COVID-19. Profiling relied on immunoSEQ multiplex PCR, and the TCRdb table lists in-frame clones only, not all of them. The sample holds about 160,000 clones, roughly 90% seen once. The sequencing sample was made of PBMCs or T cells enriched from blood (not recorded which). Source of these receptors: a woman between 50 and 59 years old who had recovered from COVID-19. CDR3s include the opening cysteine and the closing phenylalanine or tryptophan. The D gene is left open where the match is weak. Only some rows state a clone size, as once, few, many or a class for expanded clones.

J gene: TRBJ1-4
D gene: -
clone size: -
V gene: TRBV6-5
CDR3 protein: CASSSGQGYEKLFF
CDR3 DNA: TGTGCCAGCAGCTCGGGGCAGGGGTATGAAAAACTGTTTTTT

J gene: TRBJ1-1
D gene: -
clone size: -
V gene: TRBV5-1
CDR3 protein: CASSLRGLGAFF
CDR3 DNA: TGCGCCAGCAGCTTACGGGGTTTGGGAGCTTTCTTT

J gene: TRBJ1-1
D gene: TRBD1
clone size: -
V gene: TRBV6-6
CDR3 protein: CASSYSTGTGLAEAFF
CDR3 DNA: TGTGCCAGCAGTTACTCGACCGGGACAGGGTTAGCTGAAGCTTTCTTT

J gene: TRBJ1-3
D gene: TRBD1
clone size: -
V gene: TRBV19
CDR3 protein: CASSMGRTGVSGNTIYF
CDR3 DNA: TGTGCCAGTAGTATGGGAAGGACAGGGGTCTCTGGAAACACCATATATTTT

J gene: TRBJ1-5
D gene: -
clone size: few
V gene: TRBV19
CDR3 protein: CASSIDPGARASSQHF
CDR3 DNA: TGTGCCAGTAGTATAGATCCTGGGGCACGGGCTTCGTCCCAGCATTTT

J gene: TRBJ1-5
D gene: -
clone size: -
V gene: TRBV5-4
CDR3 protein: CASSFGQGNQPQHF
CDR3 DNA: TGTGCCAGCAGCTTCGGCCAGGGCAATCAGCCCCAGCATTTT

J gene: TRBJ1-2
D gene: -
clone size: few
V gene: TRBV19
CDR3 protein: CASSRAGGLYGYTF
CDR3 DNA: TGTGCCAGTAGTCGGGCAGGAGGTCTCTATGGCTACACCTTC

J gene: TRBJ2-7
D gene: -
clone size: -
V gene: TRBV29-1
CDR3 protein: CSVEDLSYEQYF
CDR3 DNA: TGCAGCGTTGAAGATCTCTCCTACGAGCAGTACTTC

J gene: TRBJ2-7
D gene: -
clone size: -
V gene: TRBV19
CDR3 protein: CASSIRGVAYEQYF
CDR3 DNA: TGTGCCAGTAGTATCCGGGGTGTAGCCTACGAGCAGTACTTC

J gene: TRBJ2-3
D gene: TRBD2
clone size: -
V gene: TRBV13
CDR3 protein: CASSTAAGDLFTDTQYF
CDR3 DNA: TGTGCCAGCAGTACCGCAGCGGGGGACCTATTCACAGATACGCAGTATTTT

J gene: TRBJ2-5
D gene: TRBD2
clone size: -
V gene: TRBV11-3
CDR3 protein: CASSFVAGDPPIQETQYF
CDR3 DNA: TGTGCCAGCAGCTTCGTAGCGGGGGACCCCCCCATACAAGAGACCCAGTACTTC

J gene: TRBJ2-1
D gene: TRBD2
clone size: -
V gene: TRBV11-3
CDR3 protein: CASSSPSGGARFFNEQFF
CDR3 DNA: TGTGCCAGCAGCTCTCCTAGCGGGGGGGCCAGGTTTTTCAATGAGCAGTTCTTC

J gene: TRBJ2-3
D gene: TRBD2
clone size: once
V gene: TRBV5-6
CDR3 protein: CASIIRTSSDTQYF
CDR3 DNA: TGTGCCAGCATCATTAGGACTAGTTCAGATACGCAGTATTTT

J gene: TRBJ2-1
D gene: TRBD2
clone size: once
V gene: TRBV3-1/TRBV3-2
CDR3 protein: CASTMVYGGAGNEQFF
CDR3 DNA: TGTGCCAGCACCATGGTGTACGGGGGGGCTGGGAATGAGCAGTTCTTC

J gene: TRBJ1-5
D gene: TRBD1
clone size: -
V gene: TRBV10-3
CDR3 protein: CAISESNRGNQPQHF
CDR3 DNA: TGTGCCATCAGTGAGTCGAACAGGGGGAATCAGCCCCAGCATTTT

J gene: TRBJ2-2
D gene: -
clone size: -
V gene: TRBV5-1
CDR3 protein: CASSLTTANTGELFF
CDR3 DNA: TGCGCCAGCAGCTTAACAACAGCGAACACCGGGGAGCTGTTTTTT

J gene: TRBJ2-3
D gene: -
clone size: -
V gene: TRBV7-3
CDR3 protein: CASSLTSSSSDTQYF
CDR3 DNA: TGTGCCAGCAGCTTAACGTCTAGTAGTTCGGATACGCAGTATTTT

J gene: TRBJ2-5
D gene: TRBD1
clone size: once
V gene: TRBV5-5
CDR3 protein: CASSPLGQGQETQYF
CDR3 DNA: TGTGCCAGCAGCCCCTTAGGACAGGGCCAAGAGACCCAGTACTTC

J gene: TRBJ1-1
D gene: -
clone size: -
V gene: TRBV19
CDR3 protein: CASSRAGNAEAFF
CDR3 DNA: TGTGCCAGTAGCCGGGCAGGGAACGCTGAAGCTTTCTTT

J gene: TRBJ2-5
D gene: TRBD2
clone size: -
V gene: TRBV6-5
CDR3 protein: CASSYGGGETQYF
CDR3 DNA: TGTGCCAGCAGTTACGGCGGGGGAGAGACCCAGTACTTC

J gene: TRBJ2-7
D gene: -
clone size: -
V gene: TRBV25-1
CDR3 protein: CASSELGQISYEQYF
CDR3 DNA: TGTGCCAGCAGTGAACTTGGACAGATATCCTACGAGCAGTACTTC

J gene: TRBJ2-5
D gene: TRBD2
clone size: -
V gene: TRBV7-9
CDR3 protein: CASSLRLAGIIQETQYF
CDR3 DNA: TGTGCCAGCAGCTTAAGACTAGCGGGGATAATTCAAGAGACCCAGTACTTC

J gene: TRBJ1-2
D gene: -
clone size: -
V gene: TRBV13
CDR3 protein: CASSLGAGNYGYTF
CDR3 DNA: TGTGCCAGCAGCTTAGGCGCCGGTAACTATGGCTACACCTTC

J gene: TRBJ2-3
D gene: TRBD2
clone size: few
V gene: TRBV7-2
CDR3 protein: CASSPGLAIDTQYF
CDR3 DNA: TGTGCCAGCAGCCCGGGACTAGCGATAGATACGCAGTATTTT

J gene: TRBJ1-1
D gene: -
clone size: -
V gene: TRBV6-5
CDR3 protein: CASRFNLNTEAFF
CDR3 DNA: TGTGCCAGCAGGTTCAATTTGAACACTGAAGCTTTCTTT

J gene: TRBJ1-3
D gene: -
clone size: -
V gene: TRBV27
CDR3 protein: CASSLLDPTSGNTIYF
CDR3 DNA: TGTGCCAGCAGTTTGCTAGACCCCACCTCTGGAAACACCATATATTTT

J gene: TRBJ1-1
D gene: -
clone size: -
V gene: TRBV6-2/TRBV6-3
CDR3 protein: CASSSIDRSRTEAFF
CDR3 DNA: TGTGCCAGCAGTTCCATTGACAGGTCGAGGACTGAAGCTTTCTTT

J gene: TRBJ2-3
D gene: -
clone size: -
V gene: TRBV6-4
CDR3 protein: CASSEQESDTQYF
CDR3 DNA: TGTGCCAGCAGTGAGCAGGAATCGGATACGCAGTATTTT

J gene: TRBJ2-7
D gene: -
clone size: once
V gene: TRBV6-1
CDR3 protein: CASSEAARAYEQYF
CDR3 DNA: TGTGCCAGCAGTGAAGCCGCCAGGGCCTACGAGCAGTACTTC

J gene: TRBJ2-3
D gene: TRBD2
clone size: -
V gene: TRBV4-2
CDR3 protein: CASSQVAGGSIDTQYF
CDR3 DNA: TGTGCCAGCAGCCAAGTTGCGGGGGGGTCGATAGATACGCAGTATTTT

J gene: TRBJ1-4
D gene: -
clone size: -
V gene: TRBV2
CDR3 protein: CASSPWADNEKLFF
CDR3 DNA: TGTGCCAGCAGTCCTTGGGCCGATAATGAAAAACTGTTTTTT

J gene: TRBJ1-5
D gene: -
clone size: -
V gene: TRBV5-1
CDR3 protein: CASSLVAGYNQPQHF
CDR3 DNA: TGCGCCAGCAGCTTGGTCGCAGGATACAATCAGCCCCAGCATTTT

J gene: TRBJ1-5
D gene: -
clone size: -
V gene: TRBV7-8
CDR3 protein: CASSLRSRVNQPQHF
CDR3 DNA: TGTGCCAGCAGCTTACGATCCAGGGTCAATCAGCCCCAGCATTTT

J gene: TRBJ2-5
D gene: -
clone size: once
V gene: TRBV18
CDR3 protein: CASSPLQETQYF
CDR3 DNA: TGTGCCAGCTCCCCCCTCCAAGAGACCCAGTACTTC

J gene: TRBJ2-7
D gene: TRBD1
clone size: -
V gene: TRBV7-9
CDR3 protein: CASSSPGQGGEQYF
CDR3 DNA: TGTGCCAGCAGCTCGCCGGGACAGGGTGGAGAGCAGTACTTC

J gene: TRBJ1-2
D gene: -
clone size: -
V gene: TRBV4-3
CDR3 protein: CASSQERGLNYGYTF
CDR3 DNA: TGCGCCAGCAGCCAAGAACGTGGGCTTAACTATGGCTACACCTTC

J gene: TRBJ2-3
D gene: TRBD2
clone size: -
V gene: TRBV7-8
CDR3 protein: CASSLTFAGESTDTQYF
CDR3 DNA: TGTGCCAGCAGCTTGACCTTTGCGGGGGAAAGCACAGATACGCAGTATTTT

J gene: TRBJ1-5
D gene: -
clone size: -
V gene: TRBV6-5
CDR3 protein: CASSYVHGNQPQHF
CDR3 DNA: TGTGCCAGCAGTTACGTCCATGGCAATCAGCCCCAGCATTTT

J gene: TRBJ2-1
D gene: -
clone size: -
V gene: TRBV4-3
CDR3 protein: CASSQDRLGNEQFF
CDR3 DNA: TGCGCCAGCAGCCAAGATCGACTAGGAAATGAGCAGTTCTTC

J gene: TRBJ1-2
D gene: -
clone size: -
V gene: TRBV5-1
CDR3 protein: CASSLAGDDYGYTF
CDR3 DNA: TGCGCCAGCAGCTTGGCAGGGGATGACTATGGCTACACCTTC

J gene: TRBJ1-1
D gene: -
clone size: -
V gene: TRBV15
CDR3 protein: CATSRDPVNTEAFF
CDR3 DNA: TGTGCCACCAGCAGAGACCCGGTGAACACTGAAGCTTTCTTT

J gene: TRBJ2-3
D gene: TRBD2
clone size: once
V gene: TRBV19
CDR3 protein: CASSSQTSGGGTDTQYF
CDR3 DNA: TGTGCCAGTAGTAGCCAGACTAGCGGGGGGGGCACAGATACGCAGTATTTT

J gene: TRBJ2-1
D gene: TRBD1
clone size: -
V gene: TRBV6-4
CDR3 protein: CASSDTYRGLYNEQFF
CDR3 DNA: TGTGCCAGCAGTGACACATACAGGGGGCTATACAATGAGCAGTTCTTC

J gene: TRBJ2-5
D gene: -
clone size: -
V gene: TRBV19
CDR3 protein: CATRRGQETQYF
CDR3 DNA: TGTGCTACGCGGAGGGGTCAAGAGACCCAGTACTTC

J gene: TRBJ1-2
D gene: -
clone size: few
V gene: TRBV3-1/TRBV3-2
CDR3 protein: CASSQDRRERGYTF
CDR3 DNA: TGTGCCAGCAGCCAAGATCGGAGGGAGAGAGGCTACACCTTC

J gene: TRBJ2-5
D gene: TRBD2
clone size: -
V gene: TRBV7-2
CDR3 protein: CASSLTSGGYQETQYF
CDR3 DNA: TGTGCCAGCAGCTTGACTAGCGGGGGGTACCAAGAGACCCAGTACTTC

J gene: TRBJ2-1
D gene: TRBD2
clone size: -
V gene: TRBV6-5
CDR3 protein: CASSSTSGGNNEQFF
CDR3 DNA: TGTGCCAGCAGTTCGACTAGCGGGGGCAACAATGAGCAGTTCTTC

J gene: TRBJ2-7
D gene: TRBD2
clone size: -
V gene: TRBV6-2/TRBV6-3
CDR3 protein: CASSPGLAGVEQYF
CDR3 DNA: TGTGCCAGCAGTCCCGGACTAGCAGGTGTCGAGCAGTACTTC

J gene: TRBJ1-1
D gene: -
clone size: -
V gene: TRBV24-1
CDR3 protein: CATSDSGNTEAFF
CDR3 DNA: TGTGCCACCAGTGATTCAGGGAACACTGAAGCTTTCTTT

J gene: TRBJ1-1
D gene: TRBD1
clone size: few
V gene: TRBV7-8
CDR3 protein: CASSQDRDTEAFF
CDR3 DNA: TGTGCCAGCAGCCAGGACAGGGACACTGAAGCTTTCTTT

J gene: TRBJ1-2
D gene: -
clone size: once
V gene: TRBV6-5
CDR3 protein: CASSYSRSRGNYGYTF
CDR3 DNA: TGTGCCAGCAGTTACTCTAGGAGTCGGGGTAACTATGGCTACACCTTC

J gene: TRBJ2-7
D gene: TRBD1
clone size: -
V gene: TRBV7-2
CDR3 protein: CASSLPGQSKRYF
CDR3 DNA: TGTGCCAGCAGCTTACCGGGACAGTCGAAGCGGTACTTC

J gene: TRBJ2-1
D gene: -
clone size: -
V gene: TRBV9
CDR3 protein: CASSVDAGHYNEQFF
CDR3 DNA: TGTGCCAGCAGCGTAGACGCCGGACACTACAATGAGCAGTTCTTC

J gene: TRBJ1-2
D gene: -
clone size: -
V gene: TRBV7-3
CDR3 protein: CASSPRGGSSSNYGYTF
CDR3 DNA: TGTGCCAGCAGCCCACGAGGCGGGAGCTCATCTAACTATGGCTACACCTTC

J gene: TRBJ1-2
D gene: TRBD1
clone size: -
V gene: TRBV7-2
CDR3 protein: CASSSDRDYGYTF
CDR3 DNA: TGTGCCAGCAGTTCGGACAGGGACTATGGCTACACCTTC

J gene: TRBJ2-3
D gene: -
clone size: few
V gene: TRBV28
CDR3 protein: CASSSLQTGRNTQYF
CDR3 DNA: TGTGCCAGCAGTTCGTTGCAGACAGGGAGGAATACGCAGTATTTT

J gene: TRBJ1-1
D gene: TRBD1
clone size: -
V gene: TRBV9
CDR3 protein: CASSVNKGTGLNTEAFF
CDR3 DNA: TGTGCCAGCAGCGTAAACAAGGGGACAGGGCTTAACACTGAAGCTTTCTTT